This T cell receptor beta chain was captured by sequencing in a study of CD8 T cells in ankylosing spondylitis. General study results and limits: Disease-linked clones reportedly showed significant enrichment in matched ankylosing spondylitis synovial fluid. Apparently characteristic of ankylosing spondylitis blood was a TCR beta motif (roughly eight highly homologous variants). With a CD8+ phenotype, disease-linked clones were relatively rare in peripheral blood.

As for this clonotype: What it recognizes is unknown.

Preparation of TCR beta libraries was done by quantitative 5'-RACE with molecular barcodes. Each CDR3 protein is one row after TCRdb ran MiXCR on the 5' RACE reads. The sample consists of a few hundred thousand distinct CDR3 sequences, 20% to 25% of them appearing once. The CDR3 runs 15 residues. The V end lost 5 bases, the J end lost 3 bases, and 16 bases lay between the germline ends. Germline V gene lookup returns CDR1 MNHEY and CDR2 SMNVEV (reference sequence). The genes are TRBV27 and TRBJ1-1; weak D call: TRBD1 (6 bases). The origin of this receptor is a male donor with ankylosing spondylitis or in good health (not recorded which). Material: blood, either unsorted or a sorted T cell fraction (not recorded which). The DNA for the CDR3 is TGTGCCAGCAGTCCCCGGGGGGCAGGGTACACTGAAGCTTTCTTT. It translates to CASSPRGAGYTEAFF.